This TCR beta chain originates from a study of beta chain features in type 1 diabetes (dated by TCRdb to the late 2010s). A note on the overall study: Mean age, gender distribution, total cell number and subset yield did not differ between patients and healthy donors. A total of around 110,000,000 sorted cells were examined across all samples, and RNA yield correlated strongly with the number of cells per subset. In the study, TCRB repertoires of sorted circulating CD4+ T cell subsets from recently diagnosed type 1 diabetes patients were compared with those of matched healthy donors. Regulatory and stem cell-like memory subsets were isolated from only 8 patients and roughly 8 healthy donors, whereas naive and central memory subsets came from all 28 donors.

The table lists this clone with a count of one. This receptor's antigen is unknown. There are no base qualities to consult, and no much larger clone falls within one base. From each donor, a single peripheral blood sample of about 110 mL on average was drawn into heparinised tubes. A BD FACSAria II was used to sort naive, central memory, regulatory and stem cell-like memory CD4+ T cells with a panel that included CD45RO, CCR7, CD25, CD127, CD95 and CD27. Every sorted population had a purity above 95%. Right away, PBMCs were isolated by Lymphoprep density gradient centrifugation and were stained directly, with no culture step. So that batch effects would be minimized, each experiment stained and sorted samples in pairs, pairing one healthy donor with one patient. Results the study describes overall, beyond this receptor: Because cDNA was sequenced instead of genomic DNA, activated cells with high expression could be over-represented, although the groups did not differ in activation or CD3 levels. At VDJ recombination sites, patients with type 1 diabetes made fewer insertions and deleted more nucleotides, a pattern implying thymic rearrangement abnormalities. Naive, central memory and regulatory TCRB repertoires appeared to be more similar among patients than among healthy donors. Shorter templates might be favored by PCR, yet because patient and control samples were amplified and corrected together, any such skew would affect both groups equally. Type 1 diabetes patients showed a moderate but significant shortening of TCRB CDR3 length in all four CD4+ subsets. Because small numbers of individuals were included in the HLA sub-analyses, any influence of HLA type on TCRB rearrangement was left unresolved.

All of the isolated RNA was reverse transcribed with the High Capacity cDNA Reverse Transcription Kit, so expressed TCRB transcripts were sequenced. Naive, central memory and regulatory T cell samples underwent deep immunoSEQ sequencing, averaging about 3.3 million total reads per sample. Sorted cells were lysed in RLT buffer and RNA was extracted with DNase-treated RNeasy Micro or Mini kits, depending on cell number. Each cell subset was processed separately to prevent cross-contamination, with patient and healthy donor samples processed together. Using the immunoSEQ multiplex PCR, TCRB sequences were amplified from cDNA into 87-bp fragments spanning the CDR3 region. Sequencing of the amplicons was performed on the Illumina HiSeq platform. The study's processing was this. Synthetic template baselines were used to correct PCR bias computationally, reads within Hamming distance 2 were collapsed together, and singletons that could not be merged were discarded. Reads were aligned against IMGT so that V, D and J genes, CDR3 length and insertions or deletions at six rearrangement sites could be assigned. Clonotype counts were normalized to sorted cell number within each subset before computing true diversity and Gini coefficients with the tcR R package. The overlap coefficient, calculated on TCRB nucleotide sequences, was used to measure repertoire sharing. As a proxy for the pre-selection repertoire, out-of-frame TCRB sequences from naive cells were analyzed. TCRdb stores this immuneACCESS table with in-frame sequences only. Part of the clones is absent; in the studies checked, under half of the shortfall reflects unresolved V genes, and no reason is known for the rest. That table is the source of V, J and clone size, and D and trimming were worked out from the DNA. The table for this sample lists over 650,000 clones; 11% to 15% of them were counted only once. The biggest ten clones account for 0.035% to 0.045% of the sample.

V is cut by 6 bases and J by 6 bases, and the space between the germline ends is 15 bases. Reading the germline V gene gives CDR1 MNHEY and CDR2 SVGAGI. The CDR3 spans 14 residues, from the cysteine through the phenylalanine. Only the CDR3 part of the read is kept: 42 bases, read in frame from the first base. This receptor was obtained from a man younger than 35 with type 1 diabetes. The specimen was naive CD4+ T cells from blood. Taken with the paper, the label for cell subset or site translates to: true naive CD4+ T cells. The sequence links TRBV6-5 to TRBJ1-5, with a tentative D gene TRBD1 over 6 matching bases. The CDR3 in this case is CASSPTGQLQPQHF. The nucleotide sequence reads TGTGCCAGCAGCCCAACAGGGCAGCTTCAGCCCCAGCATTTT.